This T cell receptor beta chain was identified during a study of identical twins. Whole-study findings and limits: Excess low generation probability was seen in twin-shared out-of-frame alpha sequences.

Template switching added a universal primer site, and cDNA bore unique molecular identifiers. TCRdb fed the 5' RACE reads into MiXCR, producing one record per CDR3 protein. The sample carries 450,000 or so distinct CDR3 sequences, more than 13% recorded once. On this clonotype: Its antigen is unknown.

These data are also associated with another study on yellow fever vaccine responses in identical twins. That report notes: A vaccine T cell response that seemed partly convergent and partly personalized was reported in twins.

The sequence was obtained from a woman younger than 30 in good health. The source material was CD4+ T cells sorted from blood.

CDR3 protein: CASSQGVNSYEQYF. CDR3 nucleotide sequence: TGTGCCAGCAGCCAGGGGGTCAACTCCTACGAGCAGTACTTC. The chain carries TRBV12-3 or TRBV12-4 and TRBJ2-7; 7 nucleotides agree with TRBD1. Trimming removed 6 bases from V and 0 bases from J; junction bases left unmatched: 5. The CDR3 is 14 residues long.